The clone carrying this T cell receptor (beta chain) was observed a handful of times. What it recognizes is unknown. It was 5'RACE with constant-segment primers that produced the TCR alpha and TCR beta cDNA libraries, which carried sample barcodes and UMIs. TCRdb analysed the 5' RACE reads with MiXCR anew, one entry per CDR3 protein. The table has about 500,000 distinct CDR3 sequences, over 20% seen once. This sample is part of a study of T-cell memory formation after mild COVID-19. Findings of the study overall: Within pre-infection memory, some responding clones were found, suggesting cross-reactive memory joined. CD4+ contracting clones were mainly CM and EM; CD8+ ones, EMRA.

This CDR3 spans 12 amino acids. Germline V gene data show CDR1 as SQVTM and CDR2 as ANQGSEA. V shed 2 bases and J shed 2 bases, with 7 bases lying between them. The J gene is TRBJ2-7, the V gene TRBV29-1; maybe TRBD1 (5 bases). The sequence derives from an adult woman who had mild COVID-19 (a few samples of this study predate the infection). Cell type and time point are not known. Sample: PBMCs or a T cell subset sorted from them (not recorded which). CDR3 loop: CSVEQGAYEQYF. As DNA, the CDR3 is TGCAGCGTTGAACAGGGCGCCTACGAGCAGTACTTC.